Following are 14 T cell receptor beta chains from one sample sequenced in a study of cytomegalovirus exposure and HLA in healthy donors. Vbeta (60) and Jbeta (13) primers were used in the PCR. Sequenced by immunoSEQ multiplex PCR; TCRdb stores in-frame clones only, minus some. The repertoire holds around 130,000 clones, with 80% as singletons. Sequencing was performed on PBMCs. Receptor source: a woman aged 40 to 55 in good health and CMV-seronegative.

This rearrangement joins TRBV7-9 to TRBJ2-1; no clear D gene. Between the trimmed V and J ends, which lost 3 bases and 4 bases, there was a span of 10 bases. The CDR3 has 14 amino acids. Germline CDR1 SEHNR, CDR2 FQNEAQ (reference sequence). The chain's CDR3 is CASSLSGPYNEQFF. CDR3 DNA sequence: TGTGCCAGCAGCTTGTCGGGTCCATACAATGAGCAGTTCTTC.

V and J are TRBV7-9 and TRBJ2-7, with 9 positions matching TRBD1. Germline V gene lookup returns CDR1 SEHNR and CDR2 FQNEAQ (reference sequence). This CDR3 is 14 amino acids long. With V trimmed by 1 base and J by 6 bases, 4 bases remained unmatched. CDR3 protein: CASSLDRGPSEQYF. CDR3 DNA: TGTGCCAGCAGCTTAGACAGGGGGCCCAGCGAGCAGTACTTC.

Comment on this clone: An end of the junction differs from the germline gene, which may be a read error. V gene TRBV7-8 combines with J gene TRBJ1-1, with 7 bases aligning to TRBD1. The CDR3 contains 15 residues. The V gene's germline CDR1 is SGHVS and CDR2 FQNEAQ. The CDR3 bases are TGTCCCAGCAGCTTAGAGGGGACAGTCAACACTGAAGCTTTCTTT. The encoded protein is CPSSLEGTVNTEAFF.

This clone was seen just once. This chain links TRBV28 with TRBJ1-4; possibly TRBD1 for D (5 bases). This CDR3 is built from 14 residues. Germline V lookup: CDR1 MDHEN, CDR2 SYDVKM. Trimming stripped 8 bases from V and 0 bases from J, with 10 bases between. The CDR3 protein is CASRGRATNEKLFF. The CDR3 nucleotides read TGTGCCAGCCGGGGGAGGGCAACTAATGAAAAACTGTTTTTT.

This chain links TRBV11-3 with TRBJ2-7, with unresolved D. Germline CDR1 SGHNT, CDR2 YENEEA. V was clipped by 6 bases and J by 2 bases, with 11 bases between them. CDR3 length: 13 residues. The CDR3 coding sequence is TGTGCCAGCAGAGTTAGAATACCCTACGAGCAGTACTTC. Residues: CASRVRIPYEQYF.

This CDR3 is CATSDGRGELFF. The CDR3 bases are TGTGCCACCTCCGATGGGCGCGGGGAGCTGTTTTTT. The rearrangement links TRBV6-1 to TRBJ2-2; no clear D gene. V was shortened by 10 bases and J by 7 bases, with 13 bases between the two germline ends. This CDR3 contains 12 residues. The germline V gene has CDR1 MNHNS and CDR2 SASEGT.

The chain carries TRBV5-1 and TRBJ1-1, with D maybe TRBD1 (6 bases). The V end was cut by 3 bases, the J end by 0 bases, with 18 bases between. The CDR3 length is 17 residues. Germline V gene lookup returns CDR1 SGHRS and CDR2 YFSETQ. Here the CDR3 reads CASSSSSSGTLNTEAFF. The DNA for the CDR3 is TGCGCCAGCAGCTCAAGCTCCTCCGGGACATTGAACACTGAAGCTTTCTTT.

This clone was seen a handful of times. The chain joins TRBV5-1 to TRBJ1-2, with D tentatively TRBD1 (5 bases). Trimming stripped 7 bases from V and 9 bases from J, with 16 bases between. The CDR3 is 12 residues long. Looked up from germline, CDR1 is SGHRS and CDR2 is YFSETQ. CDR3 in amino acids: CASRGGGVSYTF. The CDR3, as DNA: TGCGCCAGCCGGGGTGGAGGGGTTAGCTACACCTTC.

The chain recombines TRBV4-3 with TRBJ2-7; 8 bases map to TRBD1. CDR3 size: 15 residues. Germline values: CDR1 LGHNA, CDR2 YSLEER. V lost 0 bases, J lost 3 bases, and 4 bases stayed unmatched. The CDR3 spells CASSQDQDRVYEQYF. The CDR3 coding sequence is TGCGCCAGCAGCCAAGACCAGGACAGGGTCTACGAGCAGTACTTC.

The J gene is TRBJ2-1, the V gene TRBV15; 9 positions match TRBD1. V was clipped by 6 bases and J by 7 bases; unmatched bases: 7. Germline V gene lookup returns CDR1 LNHNV and CDR2 YYDKDF (reference sequence). There are 14 residues in the CDR3. The CDR3 reads CATRLGQGLNEQFF. As DNA, the CDR3 is TGTGCCACCAGGTTGGGACAGGGTCTGAATGAGCAGTTCTTC.

The chain joins TRBV2 to TRBJ2-3; possibly TRBD2 for D (6 bases). In germline, CDR1 is SNHLY, CDR2 FYNNEI. The V and J ends lost 6 bases and 0 bases respectively, with 10 bases between them. This CDR3 comprises 14 residues. CDR3 region: CASRGGPSTDTQYF. In nucleotides, the CDR3 is TGTGCCAGCAGGGGAGGCCCTAGCACAGATACGCAGTATTTT.

J is TRBJ2-4 and V is TRBV5-1; a weak D match, TRBD2 (5 bases). Trimming pared 3 bases from V and 7 bases from J, leaving 17 bases between. This CDR3 is 15 amino acids long. CDR1 and CDR2 from the germline V gene are SGHRS and YFSETQ. The chain's CDR3 is CASSSTPLPGNIQYF. The CDR3 bases are TGCGCCAGCAGCTCGACACCCCTACCGGGGAACATTCAGTACTTC.

The CDR3 nucleotides read TGTGCCAGTAGTATGGGGGGACAGGGGGCGAAGACTGAAGCTTTCTTT. Translating it yields CASSMGGQGAKTEAFF. The chain couples TRBV19 to TRBJ1-1; 12 nucleotides agree with TRBD1. Trimming took 3 bases from V and 5 from J; bases not matched to a gene: 7. CDR1 is LNHDA, CDR2 SQIVND, per germline (reference sequence). CDR3 length: 16 residues.

The chain uses TRBV29-1 and TRBJ1-1; 9 nucleotides align to TRBD1. J gave up 0 bases and V 6 bases, and 11 bases lay outside the gene matches. The CDR3 totals 16 residues. CDR1 is SQVTM and CDR2 is ANQGSEA in the germline V gene. This CDR3 reads CSVLPHRGPMNTEAFF. DNA for the CDR3: TGCAGCGTCCTCCCGCACAGGGGGCCGATGAACACTGAAGCTTTCTTT.